This TCR beta chain emerged from a study of shared clonotypes between healthy human individuals. Repertoires were generated with immunoSEQ multiplex PCR, while TCRdb's copy carries only in-frame clones and drops some. The top ten clones hold 0.36% of a sample with more than 1.2 million clones, approximately 98.5% of them seen once. Germline V gives CDR1 SGHAT, CDR2 FQNNGV. CDR3 length: 15 amino acids. Germline trimming cut 6 bases from V and 8 bases from J; bases unmatched to any gene: 10. This chain uses TRBV11-2 with TRBJ2-3, with 11 bases matching TRBD2. The sequence derives from a man between 25 and 39 years old in good health. The sequenced sample was naive CD4+ T cells sorted from blood. As for subset: CD45RA+ positively selected. The CDR3 DNA reads TGTGCCAGCAGGAGCGGGCTAGCGGGGGGAGGTACGCAGTATTTT. Encoded protein: CASRSGLAGGGTQYF.